The present entry profiles one T cell receptor (beta chain) with its context. The antigen remains undetermined. Germline V gene lookup returns CDR1 LGHDT and CDR2 YNNKEL (reference sequence). The CDR3 is 16 amino acids. The entry originates in a study of monozygotic twins with inflammatory bowel disease. Findings of the study overall: Distinction of different T cell subtypes was not possible.

TCRdb reprocessed the 5' RACE reads and stores each CDR3 protein as one record, lacking DNA. Its listing shows 350,000 to 400,000 distinct CDR3 sequences. This chain joins TRBV3-1 and TRBJ2-1. The sequencing sample was made of blood. The receptor's source is a human donor with ulcerative colitis or Crohn's disease, or a healthy co-twin of an affected twin (not recorded which). The CDR3 region is CASSQVGYNIGDEQFF.